The 29 T cell receptor beta chains given below trace back to one sample, sequenced in a study of PD-L1 blockade in urothelial cancer. Time point specified: pretreatment peripheral blood. Assay used: immunoSEQ multiplex PCR; TCRdb lists only in-frame clones, some missing. Of 40,000 to 55,000 clones in the sample, approximately 90% were seen once. The input for sequencing was PBMCs, taken around atezolizumab (anti-PD-L1) treatment. These receptors were taken from a donor aged 40 or over with urothelial cancer.

The chain couples TRBV29-1 to TRBJ2-2; a possible D gene is TRBD2 (5 bases). Germline CDR1 and CDR2: SQVTM and ANQGSEA. The V gene lost 4 bases and the J gene lost 2 bases, with 14 bases spanning the gap. The CDR3 covers 15 residues. CDR3 sequence reads: CSVGRAWGNTGELFF. Here the CDR3 DNA reads TGCAGCGTTGGGCGGGCTTGGGGAAACACCGGGGAGCTGTTTTTT.

This sequence joins TRBV4-1 and TRBJ1-5, with a weak D call TRBD1 (6 bases). In germline, CDR1 is MGHRA, CDR2 YSYEKL. Trimming cost V 4 bases and J 2 bases, with 15 bases left between them. The length of the CDR3 is 16 residues. DNA for the CDR3: TGCGCCAGCAGCCCCATGGGGGGGGCTGGCAATCAGCCCCAGCATTTT. Translating gives CASSPMGGAGNQPQHF.

This chain links TRBV6-6 with TRBJ2-7; 7 nucleotides line up with TRBD2. Trimming at V came to 6 bases and at J to 7 bases, leaving 18 bases not matched to a gene. The CDR3 covers 16 residues. Germline values: CDR1 MNHNY, CDR2 SVGAGI (reference sequence). The DNA for the CDR3 is TGTGCCAGCAGCTCTCCTCGGGGAGGGAGTTCGGGTGAGCAGTACTTC. It encodes CASSSPRGGSSGEQYF.

The chain employs TRBV19 and TRBJ2-3, with a weak D call TRBD2 (5 bases). V dropped 4 bases and J dropped 3 bases, with 11 bases sitting between them. The CDR3 is 14 residues long. Germline lookup yields CDR1 LNHDA and CDR2 SQIVND (reference sequence). As DNA, the CDR3 is TGTGCCAGTAGTAACCTGGGGAGAACAGATACGCAGTATTTT. Encoded protein: CASSNLGRTDTQYF.

This chain joins TRBV21-1 and TRBJ1-4; TRBD1 is taken as the D call from the table, unchecked against the DNA. TRBV21-1 is a pseudogene segment. This CDR3 contains 16 residues. CDR3 residues: CASSAQIRAQGEKLFF. CDR3 coding DNA: TGTGCCAGCAGCGCACAGATCAGGGCGCAAGGTGAAAAACTGTTTTTT.

The chain carries TRBV14 and TRBJ1-5, with unresolved D. V gave up 4 bases and J gave up 9 bases, with 13 bases separating them. From germline, CDR1 is SGHDN and CDR2 FVKESK. This CDR3 has 13 amino acids. CDR3 loop: CASSLPLIPPQHF. The CDR3 DNA reads TGTGCCAGCAGCCTCCCCTTAATTCCGCCCCAGCATTTT.

The chain couples TRBV7-2 to TRBJ2-3, with 9 bases aligning to TRBD2. The ends lost 1 base at V and 4 bases at J; junction bases unmatched: 6. Germline CDR1 reads SGHTA; CDR2 reads FQGNSA. There are 16 residues in the CDR3. The CDR3 DNA sequence: TGTGCCAGCAGCTTAGTGTACGCGGGAGGGCCAGATACGCAGTATTTT. Translation: CASSLVYAGGPDTQYF.

V and J are TRBV7-3 and TRBJ2-3; a weak D match, TRBD2 (6 bases). Trimming cost V 1 base and J 6 bases, with 14 bases left between them. This CDR3 is 15 amino acids long. The V gene's germline CDR1 is SGHTA and CDR2 FQGTGA. The CDR3 reads CASSLRGGKEDTQYF. The CDR3 bases are TGTGCCAGCAGCTTAAGGGGCGGGAAGGAGGATACGCAGTATTTT. Together with reference TRBV7-3 and TRBJ2-3, the CDR3 gives the full variable domain: GAGVSQTPSNKVTEKGKYVELRCDPISGHTALYWYRQSLGQGPEFLIYFQGTGAADDSGLPNDRFFAVRPEGSVSTLKIQRTERGDSAVYLCASSLRGGKEDTQYFGPGTRLTVL.

The V gene is TRBV28, the J gene TRBJ1-1, with D possibly TRBD1 on 5 matching bases. The CDR3 is 15 residues long. V lost 8 bases and J 1 base, leaving 17 bases between the germline ends. The germline V gene encodes CDR1 MDHEN and CDR2 SYDVKM. The CDR3 nucleotides are TGTGCCAGCCCACCAGGGTTACCTGGGAACACTGAAGCTTTCTTT. Encoded protein: CASPPGLPGNTEAFF. Full variable domain (rest looked up from reference TRBV28 and TRBJ1-1): DVKVTQSSRYLVKRTGEKVFLECVQDMDHENMFWYRQDPGLGLRLIYFSYDVKMKEKGDIPEGYSVSREKKERFSLILESASTNQTSMYLCASPPGLPGNTEAFFGQGTRLTVV.

For the CDR3, the DNA is TGTGCCAGCAGCGTCCCCGGGGCAGATACGCAGTATTTT. Translated, it gives CASSVPGADTQYF. The chain joins TRBV9 to TRBJ2-3, with TRBD2 as a possible D gene (5 bases). The CDR3 has 13 amino acids. V was clipped by 2 bases and J by 4 bases, with 8 bases between them. Germline CDR1 is SGDLS and CDR2 is YYNGEE. Variable domain in full (rest from reference TRBV9 and TRBJ2-3): DSGVTQTPKHLITATGQRVTLRCSPRSGDLSVYWYQQSLDQGLQFLIQYYNGEERAKGNILERFSAQQFPDLHSELNLSSLELGDSALYFCASSVPGADTQYFGPGTRLTVL.

The chain carries TRBV7-8 and TRBJ2-7; 13 bases fit TRBD2. The germline V gene has CDR1 SGHVS and CDR2 FQNEAQ. J was trimmed by 7 bases and V by 3 bases; bases with no gene match: 3. This CDR3 spans 14 amino acids. The chain's CDR3 is CASSFPLAGGEQYF. DNA of the CDR3: TGTGCCAGCAGCTTCCCACTAGCGGGAGGGGAGCAGTACTTC.

The genes are TRBV2 and TRBJ1-2; 7 bases map to TRBD1. The V gene's germline CDR1 is SNHLY and CDR2 FYNNEI. The CDR3 length is 13 residues. J gave up 10 bases and V 10 bases, and 15 bases lay outside the gene matches. This chain's CDR3 is CATLKTGLTDYTF. As DNA, the CDR3 is TGTGCCACACTCAAGACAGGGTTGACTGACTACACCTTC.

V usage is TRBV29-1 and J usage is TRBJ2-7, with 7 bases aligning to TRBD1. This CDR3 has 14 residues. Germline V CDR1 and CDR2: SQVTM, ANQGSEA. After removal of 2 bases from V and 2 bases from J, the junction contained 6 bases not matched to a gene. The CDR3 DNA follows: TGCAGCGTTGAAAGAGGGACAGTACCCTACGAGCAGTACTTC. Amino acids: CSVERGTVPYEQYF.

By share, this clone counts as medium-sized (0.01 to 0.1%). This sample also contains other DNA sequences that code for the same CDR3. Here the CDR3 reads CASSEPGLADEQYF. The CDR3 DNA reads TGTGCCAGCAGTGAACCGGGACTAGCGGACGAGCAGTACTTC. The chain joins TRBV2 to TRBJ2-7, with 11 bases that match TRBD2. The CDR3 has 14 amino acids. V lost 2 bases, J lost 5 bases, and 2 bases stayed unmatched. Germline CDR1 and CDR2: SNHLY and FYNNEI.

This chain connects TRBV5-1 to TRBJ2-1; TRBD2 matches at 12 bases. Germline CDR1 is SGHRS and CDR2 is YFSETQ. V was clipped by 0 bases and J by 9 bases; unmatched bases: 7. The CDR3 length is 16 residues. Here the CDR3 reads CASSLGLAGAVSEQFF. DNA for the CDR3: TGCGCCAGCAGCTTGGGACTAGCGGGAGCGGTTTCTGAGCAGTTCTTC.

This chain uses TRBV7-9 with TRBJ2-1, with TRBD1 as a possible D gene (5 bases). V was pared by 5 bases and J by 1 base, with 12 bases between. The CDR3 is made up of 15 amino acids. The germline gives CDR1 SEHNR, CDR2 FQNEAQ (reference sequence). The CDR3 bases are TGTGCCAGCAGCCGGGCAGGGCCTTCCTACAATGAGCAGTTCTTC. It encodes CASSRAGPSYNEQFF.

The chain couples TRBV30 to TRBJ2-6; 7 bases align to TRBD2. The CDR3 has 15 amino acids. Germline loops: CDR1 GTSNPN, CDR2 SVGIG (reference sequence). J gave up 2 bases and V 1 base, and 2 bases lay outside the gene matches. CDR3 sequence: CAWSGGGAGANVLTF. In nucleotides, the CDR3 is TGTGCCTGGAGTGGCGGGGGTGCTGGGGCCAACGTCCTGACTTTC.

In this sample, this clone turned up once. The chain links TRBV13 to TRBJ2-5; 10 nucleotides match TRBD1. The germline V gene encodes CDR1 PRHDT and CDR2 FYEKMQ (reference sequence). The CDR3 extends over 15 amino acids. Trimming at V came to 8 bases and at J to 4 bases, leaving 10 bases not matched to a gene. The CDR3 loop is CASGKWTGGRETQYF. The CDR3 DNA reads as TGTGCCAGCGGCAAATGGACAGGGGGGAGAGAGACCCAGTACTTC.

Only one count was recorded for this clone. The DNA of the CDR3 is TGTGCCAGCAGCCCGACTAGTATTTTCAATGAGCAGTTCTTC. Protein sequence: CASSPTSIFNEQFF. The J gene is TRBJ2-1, the V gene TRBV7-3; D possibly corresponds to TRBD2 (6 bases). Trimming removed 5 bases at V and 6 bases at J, with 14 bases between. This CDR3 has 14 amino acids. Germline CDR1 is SGHTA and CDR2 is FQGTGA.

The chain uses TRBV5-1 and TRBJ2-3; maybe TRBD1 (6 bases). The V end lost 4 bases, the J end lost 4 bases, and 19 bases lay between the germline ends. The CDR3 sequence is 16 residues long. CDR1 is SGHRS, CDR2 YFSETQ, per germline. The CDR3 spells CASSPGPGVESDTQYF. The CDR3 nucleotides read TGCGCCAGCAGCCCCGGACCAGGGGTAGAGTCAGATACGCAGTATTTT.

This rearrangement joins TRBV7-2 to TRBJ2-3, with D possibly matching TRBD2 (7 bases). This CDR3 has 15 residues. Germline V CDR1 and CDR2: SGHTA, FQGNSA. Trimming left V 3 bases short and J 5 bases short, with 15 bases between. The chain's CDR3 is CASSLFGGGGDTQYF. CDR3 nucleotide sequence: TGTGCCAGCAGCTTGTTTGGGGGAGGGGGAGATACGCAGTATTTT.

V is TRBV5-1 and J is TRBJ2-7; possible D gene TRBD1, 6 bases. Trimming left V 5 bases short and J 0 bases short, with 12 bases between. The germline V gene encodes CDR1 SGHRS and CDR2 YFSETQ. The length of the CDR3 is 14 residues. CDR3 in amino acids: CASSPTGPSYEQYF. CDR3 nucleotide sequence: TGCGCCAGCAGTCCGACAGGCCCCTCCTACGAGCAGTACTTC.

The chain has TRBV10-3 and TRBJ2-7, with D possibly TRBD2 on 6 matching bases. The CDR3 totals 16 residues. Germline-derived CDR1 and CDR2 are ENHRY and SYGVKD. Trimming removed 0 bases from V and 0 bases from J, with 12 bases in between. This CDR3 is CAISESAGRSSYEQYF. CDR3 DNA sequence: TGTGCCATCAGTGAGTCGGCGGGGCGAAGCTCCTACGAGCAGTACTTC.

This chain joins TRBV5-4 and TRBJ2-3; the match to TRBD2 covers 9 bases. This CDR3 region has 17 residues. Trimming removed 4 bases from V and 9 bases from J; junction bases left unmatched: 18. Germline CDR1 SGHNT, CDR2 YYREEE (reference sequence). The CDR3 loop is CASSRGGGSGGTGTQYF. In DNA, the CDR3 is TGTGCCAGCAGCCGGGGCGGGGGTAGCGGGGGCACCGGGACGCAGTATTTT. The whole variable domain, filled in from reference TRBV5-4 and TRBJ2-3, reads ETGVTQSPTHLIKTRGQQVTLRCSSQSGHNTVSWYQQALGQGPQFIFQYYREEENGRGNFPPRFSGLQFPNYSSELNVNALELDDSALYLCASSRGGGSGGTGTQYFGPGTRLTVL.

The chain uses TRBV7-9 and TRBJ1-2; no clear D gene. The CDR3 extends over 13 amino acids. Germline V lookup: CDR1 SEHNR, CDR2 FQNEAQ (reference sequence). Trimming removed 2 bases at V and 8 bases at J, with 12 bases between. The CDR3 DNA reads TGTGCCAGCAGCTTAAGCGGGATGGGCGGCTACACCTTC. Its translation: CASSLSGMGGYTF.

The V and J genes are TRBV7-8 and TRBJ2-3; 9 bases line up with TRBD2. Trimming removed 5 bases from V and 4 bases from J; junction bases left unmatched: 13. Germline assignment: CDR1 SGHVS and CDR2 FQNEAQ. This CDR3 spans 17 amino acids. CDR3 protein: CASSPPRLAAGADTQYF. The CDR3 DNA sequence: TGTGCCAGCAGCCCTCCCCGACTAGCGGCGGGGGCAGATACGCAGTATTTT. The whole variable domain, remainder taken from reference TRBV7-8 and TRBJ2-3, is GAGVSQSPRYKVAKRGQDVALRCDPISGHVSLFWYQQALGQGPEFLTYFQNEAQLDKSGLPSDRFFAERPEGSVSTLKIQRTQQEDSAVYLCASSPPRLAAGADTQYFGPGTRLTVL.

Here the CDR3 reads CASSYIGGLSYEQYF. The CDR3 DNA is TGTGCCAGCAGTTACATAGGGGGACTATCCTACGAGCAGTACTTC. This chain joins TRBV7-2 and TRBJ2-7; perhaps TRBD2 as D (7 bases). Germline loops: CDR1 SGHTA, CDR2 FQGNSA. The germline V and J ends were trimmed by 6 bases and 1 base, with 16 bases remaining between them. This CDR3 is 15 amino acids long.

This clone was detected a few times. This rearrangement joins TRBV6-1 to TRBJ1-2; D may be TRBD1 (5 bases). Germline values: CDR1 MNHNS, CDR2 SASEGT. The CDR3 loop spans 13 amino acids. Trimming pared 1 base from V and 8 bases from J, leaving 11 bases between. CDR3 sequence reads: CASSEGAGLGYTF. The CDR3 nucleotides are TGTGCCAGCAGTGAAGGGGCAGGGCTGGGCTACACCTTC.

The chain has TRBV5-6 and TRBJ1-2; no clear D. The germline V gene encodes CDR1 SGHDT and CDR2 YYEEEE. The CDR3 sequence is 13 residues long. With 0 bases removed from V and 4 bases from J, the gap between germline ends came to 7 bases. CDR3 sequence (DNA): TGTGCCAGCAGCTTGGGCGGGGTCTATGGCTACACCTTC. Translated, it gives CASSLGGVYGYTF.